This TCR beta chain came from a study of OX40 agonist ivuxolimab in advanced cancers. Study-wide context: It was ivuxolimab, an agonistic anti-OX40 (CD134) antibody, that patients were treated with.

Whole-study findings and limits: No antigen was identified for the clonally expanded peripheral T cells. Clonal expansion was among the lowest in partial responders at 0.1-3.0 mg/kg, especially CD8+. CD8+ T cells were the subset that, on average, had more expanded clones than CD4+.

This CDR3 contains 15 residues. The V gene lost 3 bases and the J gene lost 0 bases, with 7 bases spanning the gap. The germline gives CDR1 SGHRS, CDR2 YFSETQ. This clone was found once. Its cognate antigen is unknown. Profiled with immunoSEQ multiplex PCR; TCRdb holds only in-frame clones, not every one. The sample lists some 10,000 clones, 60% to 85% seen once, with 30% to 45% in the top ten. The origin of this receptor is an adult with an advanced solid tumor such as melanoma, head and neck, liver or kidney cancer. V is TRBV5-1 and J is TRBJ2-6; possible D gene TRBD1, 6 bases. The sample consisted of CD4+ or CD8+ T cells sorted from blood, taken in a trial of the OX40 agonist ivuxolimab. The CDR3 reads CASSSDSSGANVLTF. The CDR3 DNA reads TGCGCCAGCAGCTCGGACAGCTCTGGGGCCAACGTCCTGACTTTC.